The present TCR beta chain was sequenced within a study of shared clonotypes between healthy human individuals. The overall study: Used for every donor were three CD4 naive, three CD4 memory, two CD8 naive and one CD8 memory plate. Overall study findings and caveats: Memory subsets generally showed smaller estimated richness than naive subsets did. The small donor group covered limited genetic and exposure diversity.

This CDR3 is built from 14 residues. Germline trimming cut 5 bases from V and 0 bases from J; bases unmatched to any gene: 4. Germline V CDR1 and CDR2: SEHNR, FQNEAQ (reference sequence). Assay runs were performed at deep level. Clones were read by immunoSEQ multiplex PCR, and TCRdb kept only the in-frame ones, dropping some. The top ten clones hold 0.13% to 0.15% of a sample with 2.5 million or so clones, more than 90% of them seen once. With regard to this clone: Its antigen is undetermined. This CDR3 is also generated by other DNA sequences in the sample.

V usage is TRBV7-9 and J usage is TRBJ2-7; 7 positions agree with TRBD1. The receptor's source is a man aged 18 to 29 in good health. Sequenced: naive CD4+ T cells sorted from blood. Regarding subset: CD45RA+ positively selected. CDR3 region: CASSLDRASYEQYF. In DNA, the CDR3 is TGTGCCAGCAGCCTTGACAGGGCCTCCTACGAGCAGTACTTC.